The sequence of this T cell receptor (beta chain) was determined in a study of blood T cell repertoires in COVID-19. The CDR3 spans 12 residues. Germline CDR1 is MGHRA and CDR2 is YSYEKL. V lost 10 bases, J lost 6 bases, and 15 bases lay in between. Enrollment of patients from Seattle took place during active infection, with longitudinal follow-up. Profiling relied on immunoSEQ multiplex PCR, and the TCRdb table lists in-frame clones only, not all of them. The sample has about 300,000 clones, just under 90% seen once. This chain links TRBV4-1 with TRBJ1-2; D gene ambiguous. The clonotype comes from a woman in her 30s with COVID-19, enrolled during active disease. The sample comprised peripheral blood. The CDR3 DNA follows: TGCGCCACCACTGGAGGGTACGATGGCTACACCTTC. This sequence encodes CATTGGYDGYTF.